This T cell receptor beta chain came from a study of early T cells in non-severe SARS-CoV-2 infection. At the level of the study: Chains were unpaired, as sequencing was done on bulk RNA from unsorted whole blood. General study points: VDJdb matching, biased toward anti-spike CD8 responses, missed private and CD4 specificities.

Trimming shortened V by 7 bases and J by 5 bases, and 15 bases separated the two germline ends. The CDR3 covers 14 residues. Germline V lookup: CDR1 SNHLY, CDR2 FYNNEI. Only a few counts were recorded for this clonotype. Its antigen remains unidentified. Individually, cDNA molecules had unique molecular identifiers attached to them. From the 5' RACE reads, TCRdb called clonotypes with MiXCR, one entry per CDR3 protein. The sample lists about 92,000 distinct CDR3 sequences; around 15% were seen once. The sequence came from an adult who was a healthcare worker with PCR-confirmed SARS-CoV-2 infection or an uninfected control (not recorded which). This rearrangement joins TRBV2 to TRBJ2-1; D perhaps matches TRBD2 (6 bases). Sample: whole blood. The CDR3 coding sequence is TGTGCCAGCATATATAGCGGTTATCACAATGAGCAGTTCTTC. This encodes CASIYSGYHNEQFF.